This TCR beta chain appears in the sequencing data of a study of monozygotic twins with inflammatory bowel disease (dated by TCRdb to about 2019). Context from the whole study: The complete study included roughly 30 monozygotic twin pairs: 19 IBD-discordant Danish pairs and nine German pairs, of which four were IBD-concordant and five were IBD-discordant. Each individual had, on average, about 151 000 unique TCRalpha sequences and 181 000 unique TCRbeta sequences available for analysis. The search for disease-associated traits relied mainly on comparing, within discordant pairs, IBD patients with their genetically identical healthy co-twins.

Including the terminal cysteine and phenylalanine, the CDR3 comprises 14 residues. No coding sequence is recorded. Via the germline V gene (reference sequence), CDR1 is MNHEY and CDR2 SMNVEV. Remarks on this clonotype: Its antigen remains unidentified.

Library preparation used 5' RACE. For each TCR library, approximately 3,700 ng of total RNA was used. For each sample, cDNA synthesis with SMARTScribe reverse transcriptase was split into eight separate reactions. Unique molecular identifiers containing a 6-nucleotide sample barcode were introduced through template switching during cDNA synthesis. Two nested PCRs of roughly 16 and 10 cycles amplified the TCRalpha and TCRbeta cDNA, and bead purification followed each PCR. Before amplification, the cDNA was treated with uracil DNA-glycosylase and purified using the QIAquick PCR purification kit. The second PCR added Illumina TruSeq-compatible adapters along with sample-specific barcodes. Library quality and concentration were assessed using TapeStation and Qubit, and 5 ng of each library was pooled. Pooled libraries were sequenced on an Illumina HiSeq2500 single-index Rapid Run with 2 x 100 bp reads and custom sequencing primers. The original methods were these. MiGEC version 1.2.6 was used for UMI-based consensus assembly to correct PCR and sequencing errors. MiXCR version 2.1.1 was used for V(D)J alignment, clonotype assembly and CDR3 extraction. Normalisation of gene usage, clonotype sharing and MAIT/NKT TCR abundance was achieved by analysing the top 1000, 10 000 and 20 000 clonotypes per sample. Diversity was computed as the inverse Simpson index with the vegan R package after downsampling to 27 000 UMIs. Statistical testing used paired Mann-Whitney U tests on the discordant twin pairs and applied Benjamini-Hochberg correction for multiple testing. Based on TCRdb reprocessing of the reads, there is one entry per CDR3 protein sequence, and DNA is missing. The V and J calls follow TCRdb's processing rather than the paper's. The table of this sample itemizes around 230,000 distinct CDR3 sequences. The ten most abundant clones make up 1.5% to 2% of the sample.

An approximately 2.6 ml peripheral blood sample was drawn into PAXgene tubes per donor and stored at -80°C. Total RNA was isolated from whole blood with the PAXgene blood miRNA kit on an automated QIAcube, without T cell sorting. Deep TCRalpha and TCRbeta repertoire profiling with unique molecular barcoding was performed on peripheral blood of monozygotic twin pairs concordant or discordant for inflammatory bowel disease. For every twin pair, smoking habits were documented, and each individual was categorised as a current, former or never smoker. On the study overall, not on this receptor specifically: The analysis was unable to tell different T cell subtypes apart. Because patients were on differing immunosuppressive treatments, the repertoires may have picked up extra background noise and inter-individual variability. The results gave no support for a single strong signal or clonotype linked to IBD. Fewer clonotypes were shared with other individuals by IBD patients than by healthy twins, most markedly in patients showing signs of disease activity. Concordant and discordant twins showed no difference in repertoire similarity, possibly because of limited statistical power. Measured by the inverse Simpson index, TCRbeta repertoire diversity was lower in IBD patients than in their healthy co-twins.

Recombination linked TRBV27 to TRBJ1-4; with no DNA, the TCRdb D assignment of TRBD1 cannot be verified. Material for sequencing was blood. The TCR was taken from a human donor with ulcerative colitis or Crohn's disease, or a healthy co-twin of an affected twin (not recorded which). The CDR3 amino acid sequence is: CASSPRTTNEKLFF. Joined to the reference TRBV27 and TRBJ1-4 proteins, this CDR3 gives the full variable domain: EAQVTQNPRYLITVTGKKLTVTCSQNMNHEYMSWYRQDPGLGLRQIYYSMNVEVTDKGDVPEGYKVSRKEKRNFPLILESPSPNQTSLYFCASSPRTTNEKLFFGSGTQLSVL.